This entry lists 18 T cell receptor beta chains sequenced from one sample in a study of blood T cell repertoires in COVID-19. Measured with immunoSEQ multiplex PCR; TCRdb has only the in-frame clones, and not every one. The top ten hold roughly an eighth of the sample, which has tens of thousands of clones, about four fifths seen once. Sequences were obtained from peripheral blood. These receptors were obtained from a human donor in a cohort sampled during active COVID-19.

This clone was seen once. The chain couples TRBV5-1 to TRBJ2-1; the match to TRBD2 covers 7 bases. This CDR3 spans 16 amino acids. Germline V gene lookup returns CDR1 SGHRS and CDR2 YFSETQ. With V trimmed by 0 bases and J by 4 bases, 7 bases remained unmatched. CDR3 residues: CASSLERAGSYNEQFF. DNA for the CDR3: TGCGCCAGCAGCTTGGAGAGAGCGGGATCGTACAATGAGCAGTTCTTC.

The V and J genes are TRBV2 and TRBJ1-6, with D uncertain. Between the trimmed V and J ends, which lost 7 bases and 8 bases, there was a span of 12 bases. CDR1 is SNHLY, CDR2 FYNNEI, per germline. The CDR3 length is 13 residues. CDR3 sequence: CASNWSGDSPLHF. In nucleotides, the CDR3 is TGTGCCAGCAATTGGAGCGGGGATTCACCCCTCCACTTT.

This clone was seen ten or more times. The J gene is TRBJ2-2, the V gene TRBV19; the D gene is possibly TRBD2 (6 bases). CDR3 length equals 15 residues. In germline, CDR1 is LNHDA, CDR2 SQIVND (reference sequence). V was trimmed by 4 bases and J by 3 bases, leaving 12 bases between them. The CDR3 region is CASSKEGLDTGELFF. The CDR3, as DNA: TGTGCCAGTAGTAAGGAGGGGTTGGACACCGGGGAGCTGTTTTTT.

This rearrangement joins TRBV4-1 to TRBJ1-3; tentative D call: TRBD1 (5 bases). V lost 5 bases to trimming and J lost 0 bases, with 14 bases between them. There are 16 residues in the CDR3. Germline CDR1 is MGHRA and CDR2 is YSYEKL. The CDR3 DNA is TGCGCCAGCAGCTCGGAACAGGTCCTCTCTGGAAACACCATATATTTT. Its protein product is CASSSEQVLSGNTIYF.

This clone appeared a single time. CDR3 sequence (DNA): TGTGCCAGCAGTCAACGTGAGATTGCTTTCTTT. Protein: CASSQREIAFF. The chain is built from TRBV28 and TRBJ1-1, with D uncertain. CDR1 is MDHEN, CDR2 SYDVKM, per germline. Trimming took 5 bases from V and 11 from J, leaving 12 bases between them. CDR3 length: 11 residues.

V is TRBV5-4 and J is TRBJ2-6; D ambiguous. CDR3 size: 15 residues. The germline V and J ends were trimmed by 4 bases and 1 base, with 9 bases remaining between them. Looked up from germline, CDR1 is SGHNT and CDR2 is YYREEE (reference sequence). CDR3: CASSPAQSGANVLTF. CDR3 DNA: TGTGCCAGCAGCCCGGCACAGTCTGGGGCCAACGTCCTGACTTTC.

This chain uses TRBV6-1 with TRBJ1-3; D unresolved. This CDR3 contains 14 residues. V lost 0 bases, J lost 2 bases, and 5 bases lay in between. Germline V gene lookup returns CDR1 MNHNS and CDR2 SASEGT. This CDR3 is CASSEAAPGNTIYF. CDR3 sequence (DNA): TGTGCCAGCAGTGAAGCAGCCCCTGGAAACACCATATATTTT.

This clone was seen a handful of times. The chain carries TRBV6-4 and TRBJ2-1, with TRBD1 matching 9 bases. The CDR3 is 16 amino acids. J was trimmed by 6 bases and V by 2 bases; bases with no gene match: 8. CDR1 MRHNA and CDR2 SNTAGT come from the germline V gene. CDR3 sequence reads: CASSDTPGQGFNEQFF. CDR3 nucleotides: TGTGCCAGCAGTGACACCCCGGGACAGGGTTTCAATGAGCAGTTCTTC.

The rearrangement links TRBV14 to TRBJ2-1, with 10 bases identical to TRBD2. The V segment lost 4 bases and the J segment 3 bases; nucleotides outside the gene matches: 6. The CDR3 has 16 residues. Germline loops: CDR1 SGHDN, CDR2 FVKESK. The DNA for the CDR3 is TGTGCCAGCAGCCGCGTAGCGGGAGGCATCTACAATGAGCAGTTCTTC. Translating it yields CASSRVAGGIYNEQFF.

The rearrangement joins TRBV27 to TRBJ2-2, with D perhaps TRBD2 (6 bases). This CDR3 region has 16 residues. CDR1 and CDR2 (germline): MNHEY, SMNVEV (reference sequence). The ends were cut back, 3 bases at V and 3 bases at J, with 14 bases in the middle. CDR3 bases: TGTGCCAGCAGTTTCGACTCCCGGGGGTACACCGGGGAGCTGTTTTTT. Residues: CASSFDSRGYTGELFF.

The chain recombines TRBV19 with TRBJ2-3; 7 bases agree with TRBD2. Per germline, CDR1 LNHDA and CDR2 SQIVND (reference sequence). The trim removed 2 bases at V and 1 base at J, leaving 9 bases unmatched. The length of the CDR3 is 17 residues. The CDR3 DNA follows: TGTGCCAGTAGTATAAACCCTAGCGGTTTTGGCACAGATACGCAGTATTTT. Its translation: CASSINPSGFGTDTQYF.

The J gene is TRBJ2-3, the V gene TRBV5-4, with TRBD2 identical over 10 bases. The CDR3 consists of 15 residues. The germline gives CDR1 SGHNT, CDR2 YYREEE (reference sequence). J was trimmed by 8 bases and V by 5 bases; bases with no gene match: 11. The CDR3 is CASSYTSGKVGTQYF. The CDR3 nucleotides read TGTGCCAGCAGTTATACTAGCGGGAAAGTTGGTACGCAGTATTTT.

The chain recombines TRBV6-5 with TRBJ2-1, with 7 bases identical to TRBD2. This CDR3 is 14 amino acids long. Germline CDR1 reads MNHEY; CDR2 reads SVGAGI. J was trimmed by 5 bases and V by 9 bases; bases with no gene match: 10. Here the CDR3 DNA reads TGTGCCAGGGGGGGGGTAGAGTTAAACAATGAGCAGTTCTTC. This translates into CARGGVELNNEQFF.

The chain recombines TRBV6-5 with TRBJ2-7; D possibly corresponds to TRBD1 (7 bases). Germline CDR1 and CDR2: MNHEY and SVGAGI. V was trimmed by 6 bases and J by 0 bases, leaving 15 bases between them. This CDR3 spans 15 amino acids. CDR3 loop: CASRPRRDSSYEQYF. The CDR3, as DNA: TGTGCCAGCAGACCCCGGCGGGACAGCTCCTACGAGCAGTACTTC.

The CDR3 DNA is TGTGCCAGCAGCGTTCTAGGAGGAGAGACCCAGTACTTC. Translating gives CASSVLGGETQYF. The J gene is TRBJ2-5, the V gene TRBV5-5; a weak D match, TRBD2 (5 bases). Per the germline V gene, CDR1 is SGHKS and CDR2 is YYEKEE (reference sequence). V lost 4 bases, J lost 4 bases, and 11 bases lay in between. This CDR3 is built from 13 residues.

V is TRBV6-5 and J is TRBJ2-5; 8 nucleotides match TRBD1. The V gene's germline CDR1 is MNHEY and CDR2 SVGAGI. The CDR3 is 16 residues long. V dropped 0 bases and J dropped 4; count of bases not matched to a gene: 7. The CDR3 spells CASSYSNSRGPETQYF. CDR3 sequence (DNA): TGTGCCAGCAGTTACTCCAACTCCAGGGGGCCAGAGACCCAGTACTTC.

This clone was observed a handful of times. The rearrangement joins TRBV5-4 to TRBJ2-3; 11 bases align to TRBD1. Germline loops: CDR1 SGHNT, CDR2 YYREEE (reference sequence). Unmatched junction bases numbered 8, after V lost 4 bases and J lost 1 base. This CDR3 has 17 amino acids. CDR3 DNA: TGTGCCAGCAGCCAAAGGACAGGGGGCGCAGGCACAGATACGCAGTATTTT. Protein: CASSQRTGGAGTDTQYF.

The rearrangement links TRBV7-6 to TRBJ2-5, with a possible D match to TRBD2 (6 bases). The CDR3 length is 14 residues. Germline CDR1 reads SGHVS; CDR2 reads FNYEAQ. V lost 3 bases to trimming and J lost 5 bases, with 13 bases between them. In DNA, the CDR3 is TGTGCCAGCAGCTTCGGTCAACGGGGGGAGACCCAGTACTTC. Translated: CASSFGQRGETQYF.